These 24 T cell receptor beta chains came from one sample sequenced in a study of blood T cell repertoires in COVID-19. Produced via immunoSEQ multiplex PCR; TCRdb's table is partial and in-frame only. The sample yields 65,000 to 80,000 clones, roughly nine tenths seen once. The material sequenced was peripheral blood. The receptors were sampled from a human donor in a cohort sampled during active COVID-19.

This chain links TRBV29-1 with TRBJ2-1; 7 bases match TRBD2. CDR3 length equals 13 residues. In germline, CDR1 is SQVTM, CDR2 ANQGSEA. J lost 3 bases, V lost 7 bases, and 6 bases had no gene match. The CDR3 region has the DNA TGCAGCGGTGGGAGGGGTCTCTACAATGAGCAGTTCTTC. Its translation is CSGGRGLYNEQFF.

The chain combines TRBV9 with TRBJ1-2; tentative D call: TRBD1 (5 bases). Trimming shortened V by 4 bases and J by 0 bases, and 13 bases separated the two germline ends. The CDR3 is 15 residues long. The germline V gene has CDR1 SGDLS and CDR2 YYNGEE. CDR3 in amino acids: CASSSPREANYGYTF. CDR3 bases: TGTGCCAGCAGCTCTCCCAGGGAAGCTAACTATGGCTACACCTTC.

V and J are TRBV9 and TRBJ2-5; TRBD2 agrees at 7 bases. Unmatched junction bases numbered 6, after V lost 0 bases and J lost 1 base. Germline V gene data show CDR1 as SGDLS and CDR2 as YYNGEE. CDR3 length: 16 residues. The CDR3: CASSVASSGTQETQYF. The CDR3 coding sequence is TGTGCCAGCAGCGTAGCGTCTAGCGGCACCCAAGAGACCCAGTACTTC.

The rearrangement uses TRBV9 and TRBJ2-7; 10 nucleotides line up with TRBD1. Germline values: CDR1 SGDLS, CDR2 YYNGEE. V lost 4 bases, J lost 3 bases, and 4 bases stayed unmatched. CDR3 size: 14 residues. CDR3 in amino acids: CASSRTGGDYEQYF. Here the CDR3 DNA reads TGTGCCAGCAGCAGGACAGGGGGGGACTACGAGCAGTACTTC.

This clone came up a few times. Distinct nucleotide sequences in the sample also encode this CDR3. The chain combines TRBV27 with TRBJ1-2; 8 bases agree with TRBD1. Germline lookup yields CDR1 MNHEY and CDR2 SMNVEV (reference sequence). The CDR3 has 13 residues. V shed 5 bases and J 4 bases; nucleotides not matched to a gene: 3. The CDR3 nucleotides read TGTGCCAGCAGTCAGGGGGCAGGCTATGGCTACACCTTC. This translates into CASSQGAGYGYTF.

The gene calls are TRBV6-4 and TRBJ2-7; 9 bases fit TRBD1. Trimming cost V 2 bases and J 2 bases; bases outside gene matches: 13. CDR3 size: 18 residues. CDR1 is MRHNA, CDR2 SNTAGT, per germline. CDR3 residues: CASSDGWGEQGAPYEQYF. CDR3 in DNA: TGTGCCAGCAGTGACGGGTGGGGGGAACAGGGGGCCCCCTACGAGCAGTACTTC.

This chain joins TRBV30 and TRBJ2-5, with D unclear. Germline assignment: CDR1 GTSNPN and CDR2 SVGIG (reference sequence). Trimming shortened V by 4 bases and J by 5 bases, and 17 bases separated the two germline ends. This CDR3 spans 14 amino acids. Here the CDR3 reads CAWTSLGHSETQYF. Here the CDR3 DNA reads TGTGCCTGGACCTCCTTGGGCCATTCGGAGACCCAGTACTTC. Based on the CDR3 plus reference TRBV30 and TRBJ2-5, the full variable domain is SQTIHQWPATLVQPVGSPLSLECTVEGTSNPNLYWYRQAAGRGLQLLFYSVGIGQISSEVPQNLSASRPQDRQFILSSKKLLLSDSGFYLCAWTSLGHSETQYFGPGTRLLVL.

The genes are TRBV27 and TRBJ2-7, with a possible D match to TRBD2 (5 bases). Trimming removed 6 bases at V and 7 bases at J, with 16 bases between. This CDR3 is built from 13 residues. CDR1 is MNHEY and CDR2 is SMNVEV in the germline V gene (reference sequence). Here the CDR3 reads CASSPRFWREQYF. The CDR3 DNA follows: TGTGCCAGCAGCCCCCGGTTTTGGAGGGAGCAGTACTTC.

This chain joins TRBV6-6 and TRBJ1-5, with a tentative D call TRBD1 (6 bases). This CDR3 is 16 amino acids long. V was clipped by 0 bases and J by 7 bases, with 16 bases between them. The V gene's germline CDR1 is MNHNY and CDR2 SVGAGI (reference sequence). CDR3 bases: TGTGCCAGCAGTTACTCTACGACAGGACCTCAGCAGCCCCAGCATTTT. It is translated as CASSYSTTGPQQPQHF.

V is TRBV6-2 or TRBV6-3 and J is TRBJ2-7, with a weak D call TRBD1 (6 bases). The germline V and J ends were trimmed by 6 bases and 6 bases, with 15 bases remaining between them. The CDR3 extends over 13 amino acids. Germline CDR1 is MNHEY and CDR2 is SVGEGT. The CDR3 DNA sequence: TGTGCCAGCAGCCCTGCCTACAGGGTCGAGCAGTACTTC. This encodes CASSPAYRVEQYF.

V is TRBV18 and J is TRBJ2-1, with TRBD2 matching 9 bases. The CDR3 loop spans 19 amino acids. Germline V gene lookup returns CDR1 KGHSH and CDR2 LQKENI. V was clipped by 0 bases and J by 1 base; unmatched bases: 10. The CDR3 nucleotides are TGTGCCAGCTCACCACCGCTAGCGGGAACCACCGAATCCTACAATGAGCAGTTCTTC. Translation: CASSPPLAGTTESYNEQFF.

The chain carries TRBV7-9 and TRBJ2-7; D is ambiguous. CDR3 length: 12 residues. Looked up from germline, CDR1 is SEHNR and CDR2 is FQNEAQ (reference sequence). Trimming pared 8 bases from V and 9 bases from J, leaving 17 bases between. Here the CDR3 reads CASRSVERGQYF. The CDR3 nucleotides read TGTGCCAGCCGCTCGGTGGAGCGCGGGCAGTACTTC.

This chain uses TRBV5-4 with TRBJ2-7, with 13 positions matching TRBD2. The germline V gene encodes CDR1 SGHNT and CDR2 YYREEE (reference sequence). The V gene end was trimmed by 4 bases and the J gene end by 0 bases; junction bases not matched to a gene: 7. The CDR3 sequence is 17 residues long. DNA for the CDR3: TGTGCCAGCAGCCCCGGACTAGCGGGGGCCATCTCCTACGAGCAGTACTTC. Encoded protein: CASSPGLAGAISYEQYF.

This chain uses TRBV4-1 with TRBJ1-2, with 9 bases matching TRBD1. CDR1 and CDR2 from the germline V gene are MGHRA and YSYEKL. There are 16 residues in the CDR3. V shed 2 bases, J shed 3 bases, and the junction held 7 bases outside the gene matches. The CDR3 DNA follows: TGCGCCAGCAGCCAACCCGGGGGACAGGGTTACTATGGCTACACCTTC. Translating it yields CASSQPGGQGYYGYTF.

The chain combines TRBV11-2 with TRBJ2-7; tentatively, D is TRBD2 (6 bases). CDR1 and CDR2 from the germline V gene are SGHAT and FQNNGV. The V end was cut by 5 bases, the J end by 1 base, with 24 bases between. The CDR3 is 18 residues long. Written as DNA, the CDR3 is TGTGCCAGCAGCCATAACCGCCGGGACTCGGCAGGATCCTACGAGCAGTACTTC. It specifies CASSHNRRDSAGSYEQYF.

The sample holds one count of this clone. The rearrangement joins TRBV19 to TRBJ2-7, with TRBD1 identical over 9 bases. The CDR3 length is 15 residues. CDR1 LNHDA and CDR2 SQIVND come from the germline V gene (reference sequence). J gave up 1 base and V 5 bases, and 6 bases lay outside the gene matches. The CDR3 coding sequence is TGTGCCAGTAGTCTGGTGGGGACAGGGTCCTACGAGCAGTACTTC. This sequence encodes CASSLVGTGSYEQYF.

This chain links TRBV28 with TRBJ2-7; TRBD2 matches at 9 bases. CDR3 length: 17 amino acids. CDR1 MDHEN and CDR2 SYDVKM come from the germline V gene. V shed 2 bases and J 4 bases; nucleotides not matched to a gene: 12. CDR3 region: CASSLDHLAGSRYEQYF. CDR3 sequence (DNA): TGTGCCAGCAGTTTAGACCACCTAGCGGGAAGTAGATACGAGCAGTACTTC.

The J gene is TRBJ2-7, the V gene TRBV28; TRBD2 aligns across 16 bases. Germline V lookup: CDR1 MDHEN, CDR2 SYDVKM. This CDR3 spans 18 amino acids. J lost 6 bases, V lost 5 bases, and 13 bases had no gene match. The CDR3 is CASSLMGLGLAGGVEQYF. The CDR3 DNA reads as TGTGCCAGCAGTCTAATGGGGTTGGGACTAGCGGGAGGGGTCGAGCAGTACTTC.

The rearrangement links TRBV5-1 to TRBJ2-3; TRBD2 might be the D (5 bases). CDR1 and CDR2 (germline): SGHRS, YFSETQ. This CDR3 is built from 15 residues. V lost 3 bases to trimming and J lost 2 bases, with 13 bases between them. This chain's CDR3 is CASSSSKTVTDTQYF. The CDR3 DNA reads as TGCGCCAGCAGCTCTAGCAAAACCGTCACAGATACGCAGTATTTT.

This chain links TRBV4-1 with TRBJ2-7; 7 positions agree with TRBD2. CDR1 MGHRA and CDR2 YSYEKL come from the germline V gene. V shed 0 bases and J 1 base; nucleotides not matched to a gene: 0. The CDR3 has 14 amino acids. The CDR3 region has the DNA TGCGCCAGCAGCCAAGAGCGGGAGTCCTACGAGCAGTACTTC. Encoded protein: CASSQERESYEQYF.

V and J are TRBV30 and TRBJ1-4, with a possible D match to TRBD1 (5 bases). Germline loops: CDR1 GTSNPN, CDR2 SVGIG (reference sequence). CDR3 size: 15 residues. V was cut by 6 bases and J by 5 bases, with 19 bases left in between. The CDR3 protein is CACQFQGLSNEKLFF. The DNA of the CDR3 is TGTGCCTGCCAGTTTCAGGGACTATCGAATGAAAAACTGTTTTTT.

The rearrangement uses TRBV19 and TRBJ2-3; 8 bases map to TRBD1. Germline V gene data show CDR1 as LNHDA and CDR2 as SQIVND (reference sequence). Trimming at V came to 3 bases and at J to 0 bases, leaving 5 bases not matched to a gene. The CDR3 sequence is 16 residues long. The CDR3 sequence: CASSIGQGRSTDTQYF. CDR3 DNA: TGTGCCAGTAGTATTGGACAGGGCCGTAGCACAGATACGCAGTATTTT.

The CDR3 spells CASSPTSGRTGELFF. CDR3 sequence (DNA): TGTGCCAGCAGCCCGACTAGCGGGAGGACCGGGGAGCTGTTTTTT. The chain recombines TRBV6-4 with TRBJ2-2; TRBD2 matches at 13 bases. From germline, CDR1 is MRHNA and CDR2 SNTAGT. The trim removed 6 bases at V and 5 bases at J, leaving 3 bases unmatched. The CDR3 extends over 15 amino acids.

A single count supports this clone. The rearrangement joins TRBV3-1 (or the pseudogene TRBV3-2) to TRBJ1-4, with 11 bases lining up with TRBD1. CDR3 length: 19 amino acids. Trimming cost V 4 bases and J 7 bases; bases outside gene matches: 17. The germline gives CDR1 LGHDT, CDR2 YNNKEL (reference sequence). CDR3 DNA: TGTGCCAGCAGCCTCCCAAGGGGGACAGGGGGGAAGAGTCGTGAAAAACTGTTTTTT. It is translated as CASSLPRGTGGKSREKLFF.